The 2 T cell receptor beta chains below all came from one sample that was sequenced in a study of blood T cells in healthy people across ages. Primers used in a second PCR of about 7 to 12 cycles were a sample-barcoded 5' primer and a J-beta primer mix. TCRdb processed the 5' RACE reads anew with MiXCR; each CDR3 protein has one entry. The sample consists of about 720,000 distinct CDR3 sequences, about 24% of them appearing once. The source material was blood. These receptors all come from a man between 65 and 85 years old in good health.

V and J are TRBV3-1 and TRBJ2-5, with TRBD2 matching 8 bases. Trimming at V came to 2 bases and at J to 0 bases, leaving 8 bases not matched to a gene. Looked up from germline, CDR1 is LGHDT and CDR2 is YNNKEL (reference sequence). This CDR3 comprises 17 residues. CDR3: CASSQFWGSGNQETQYF. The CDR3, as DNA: TGTGCCAGCAGCCAATTTTGGGGTAGCGGGAACCAAGAGACCCAGTACTTC.

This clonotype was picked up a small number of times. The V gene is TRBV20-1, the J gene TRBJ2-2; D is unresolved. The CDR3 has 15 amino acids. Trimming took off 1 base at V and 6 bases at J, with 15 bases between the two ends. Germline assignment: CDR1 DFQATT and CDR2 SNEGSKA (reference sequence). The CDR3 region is CSARGSDRGPGELFF. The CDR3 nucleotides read TGCAGTGCTAGAGGGTCTGATCGCGGTCCCGGGGAGCTGTTTTTT.